The 31 T cell receptor beta chains below all came from one sample that was sequenced in a study of blood T cell repertoires in COVID-19. Clones were read by immunoSEQ multiplex PCR, and TCRdb kept only the in-frame ones, dropping some. Of some 100,000 clones detected, approximately 88% appear once; the ten largest clones hold roughly a sixth. Specimen: peripheral blood. Receptors originate from a woman aged 60 to 75 with acute or convalescent COVID-19.

This chain uses TRBV9 with TRBJ2-5; D remains ambiguous. V lost 4 bases, J lost 2 bases, and 3 bases lay in between. The CDR3 totals 11 residues. Germline V lookup: CDR1 SGDLS, CDR2 YYNGEE. CDR3 residues: CASSSQETQYF. CDR3 nucleotide sequence: TGTGCCAGCAGCTCGCAAGAGACCCAGTACTTC.

Here the CDR3 reads CASSQAAGADTEAFF. In nucleotides, the CDR3 is TGTGCCAGCAGCCAAGCGGCAGGGGCGGACACTGAAGCTTTCTTT. The V and J genes are TRBV3-1 (or the pseudogene TRBV3-2) and TRBJ1-1; weak D call: TRBD1 (6 bases). Trimming took off 1 base at V and 3 bases at J, with 12 bases between the two ends. The CDR3 is made up of 15 amino acids. Per the germline V gene, CDR1 is LGHDT and CDR2 is YNNKEL (reference sequence).

CDR3 sequence: CASSFISGGTKETQYF. CDR3 nucleotide sequence: TGTGCCAGCAGCTTTATTAGCGGGGGGACTAAAGAGACCCAGTACTTC. V and J are TRBV11-2 and TRBJ2-5, with 10 positions matching TRBD2. The junction had 7 bases not matched to a gene; V was cut back by 3 bases and J by 3 bases. In germline, CDR1 is SGHAT, CDR2 FQNNGV. CDR3 length equals 16 residues. Filled out from reference TRBV11-2 and TRBJ2-5, the complete variable domain reads EAGVAQSPRYKIIEKRQSVAFWCNPISGHATLYWYQQILGQGPKLLIQFQNNGVVDDSQLPKDRFSAERLKGVDSTLKIQPAKLEDSAVYLCASSFISGGTKETQYFGPGTRLLVL.

The V gene is TRBV29-1, the J gene TRBJ1-2; D is perhaps TRBD1 (5 bases). The CDR3 length is 14 residues. V lost 1 base to trimming and J lost 2 bases, with 11 bases between them. Germline V lookup: CDR1 SQVTM, CDR2 ANQGSEA. The CDR3 region is CSVEGQILNYGYTF. The CDR3 region has the DNA TGCAGCGTTGAAGGACAGATCTTGAACTATGGCTACACCTTC.

In its sample, this clone was seen once. This rearrangement joins TRBV10-3 to TRBJ2-5; the match to TRBD2 covers 11 bases. In germline, CDR1 is ENHRY, CDR2 SYGVKD. The CDR3 extends over 14 amino acids. Germline trimming cut 10 bases from V and 5 bases from J; bases unmatched to any gene: 9. The CDR3 bases are TGTGCCACCAATAGCGGGGGGGCCTCTGAGACCCAGTACTTC. Its protein product is CATNSGGASETQYF.

This chain joins TRBV7-3 and TRBJ1-2; 7 bases are shared with TRBD1. Germline CDR1 and CDR2: SGHTA and FQGTGA. With V trimmed by 5 bases and J by 2 bases, 8 bases remained unmatched. This CDR3 region has 15 residues. The CDR3 spells CASSPGGGQNYGYTF. Here the CDR3 DNA reads TGTGCCAGCAGCCCCGGAGGGGGCCAGAACTATGGCTACACCTTC.

This rearrangement joins TRBV4-1 to TRBJ1-2; D perhaps matches TRBD1 (5 bases). The CDR3 is 14 residues long. V was clipped by 0 bases and J by 4 bases, with 9 bases between them. Germline V gene sequence: CDR1 MGHRA, CDR2 YSYEKL. CDR3 sequence: CASSQDGTSYGYTF. Here the CDR3 DNA reads TGCGCCAGCAGCCAAGACGGGACTAGCTATGGCTACACCTTC.

This clone was detected a few times. The chain has TRBV30 and TRBJ1-3, with D possibly TRBD1 on 6 matching bases. Germline CDR1 and CDR2: GTSNPN and SVGIG (reference sequence). Trimming removed 0 bases from V and 0 bases from J, with 18 bases in between. The CDR3 is 18 residues long. The CDR3 bases are TGTGCCTGGAGTGTAGATTCCAGACAGGTTATCTCTGGAAACACCATATATTTT. It codes for CAWSVDSRQVISGNTIYF.

This chain uses TRBV9 with TRBJ2-3, with 9 bases identical to TRBD2. The CDR3 runs 16 residues. V lost 0 bases to trimming and J lost 4 bases; unmatched junction nucleotides: 6. Looked up from germline, CDR1 is SGDLS and CDR2 is YYNGEE. In nucleotides, the CDR3 is TGTGCCAGCAGCGTAGGTTTCGCGGGGGGGGCAGATACGCAGTATTTT. It is translated as CASSVGFAGGADTQYF.

This clone was counted at least ten times. The rearrangement uses TRBV28 and TRBJ1-1; possible D gene TRBD1, 5 bases. The CDR3 loop spans 12 amino acids. V was trimmed by 6 bases and J by 7 bases, leaving 12 bases between them. The germline gives CDR1 MDHEN, CDR2 SYDVKM. Here the CDR3 reads CASRKGPDEAFF. The CDR3 DNA reads as TGTGCCAGCAGAAAGGGGCCGGATGAAGCTTTCTTT.

The CDR3 is CASSLGRGYEQYF. The CDR3 coding sequence is TGTGCCAGCAGCTTAGGTAGGGGTTACGAGCAGTACTTC. The V call is TRBV7-8, the J call TRBJ2-7, with D possibly being TRBD1 (5 bases). Germline CDR1 SGHVS, CDR2 FQNEAQ. V gave up 1 base and J gave up 4 bases, with 8 bases separating them. CDR3 length: 13 residues.

The chain recombines TRBV5-1 with TRBJ2-5; 7 positions agree with TRBD2. The CDR3 loop spans 14 amino acids. The germline V gene encodes CDR1 SGHRS and CDR2 YFSETQ. The ends lost 5 bases at V and 5 bases at J; junction bases unmatched: 9. CDR3 sequence (DNA): TGCGCCAGCAGGCCCGTTGACGGGGGGGAGACCCAGTACTTC. Residues: CASRPVDGGETQYF.

The chain combines TRBV4-1 with TRBJ1-4, with unresolved D. The CDR3 is 16 residues long. Germline V CDR1 and CDR2: MGHRA, YSYEKL. V was clipped by 1 base and J by 6 bases, with 15 bases between them. The CDR3 DNA is TGCGCCAGCAGCCAAGGGGCACTTGAATCTTATGAAAAACTGTTTTTT. Its translation is CASSQGALESYEKLFF.

The rearrangement uses TRBV7-9 and TRBJ2-3; 8 bases align to TRBD2. With V trimmed by 6 bases and J by 1 base, 3 bases remained unmatched. There are 14 residues in the CDR3. The V gene's germline CDR1 is SEHNR and CDR2 FQNEAQ (reference sequence). CDR3 coding DNA: TGTGCCAGCAGGCCGGGACTAGGCACAGATACGCAGTATTTT. Its protein product is CASRPGLGTDTQYF.

The DNA for the CDR3 is TGCGCCAGCAGCCTGACAGGCCGAGCTAATTCACCCCTCCACTTT. Its translation: CASSLTGRANSPLHF. This sequence joins TRBV5-1 and TRBJ1-6; weak D call: TRBD1 (6 bases). Germline CDR1 is SGHRS and CDR2 is YFSETQ. Trimming shortened V by 4 bases and J by 6 bases, and 14 bases separated the two germline ends. There are 15 residues in the CDR3.

The chain has TRBV4-2 and TRBJ2-1, with D hard to call. The CDR3 covers 17 residues. V was shortened by 2 bases and J by 7 bases, with 21 bases between the two germline ends. The germline V gene encodes CDR1 LGHNA and CDR2 YNFKEQ. The CDR3 is CASSQSGRRGFQNEQFF. The CDR3 nucleotides read TGTGCCAGCAGCCAATCCGGCAGACGAGGCTTCCAAAATGAGCAGTTCTTC.

V and J are TRBV5-1 and TRBJ2-7; maybe TRBD2 (5 bases). Trimming removed 4 bases from V and 6 bases from J, with 17 bases in between. Germline CDR1 reads SGHRS; CDR2 reads YFSETQ. This CDR3 is 14 amino acids long. CDR3 sequence (DNA): TGCGCCAGCAGCCCGAGGGTCAAGACGGGCGAGCAGTACTTC. It is translated as CASSPRVKTGEQYF.

J is TRBJ2-7 and V is TRBV2; 8 positions match TRBD2. From germline, CDR1 is SNHLY and CDR2 FYNNEI. V trimming: 4 bases; J trimming: 2 bases; junction bases outside the gene matches: 4. This CDR3 is built from 14 residues. In DNA form, the CDR3 reads TGTGCCAGCAGTGCGGAGCGGGGGACCTACGAGCAGTACTTC. Protein: CASSAERGTYEQYF.

The chain's CDR3 is CASRGEGNSPLHF. The DNA of the CDR3 is TGTGCCAGCCGAGGAGAGGGTAATTCACCCCTCCACTTT. V usage is TRBV11-1 and J usage is TRBJ1-6, with D hard to call. In germline, CDR1 is SGHAT, CDR2 FQDESV (reference sequence). V was clipped by 8 bases and J by 6 bases, with 11 bases between them. The CDR3 covers 13 residues. Drawing the rest from reference TRBV11-1 and TRBJ1-6, the complete variable domain is EAEVAQSPRYKITEKSQAVAFWCDPISGHATLYWYRQILGQGPELLVQFQDESVVDDSQLPKDRFSAERLKGVDSTLKIQPAELGDSAMYLCASRGEGNSPLHFGNGTRLTVT.

The J gene is TRBJ2-5, the V gene TRBV19; a possible D gene is TRBD2 (6 bases). The CDR3 is 16 amino acids. Trimming shortened V by 0 bases and J by 7 bases, and 18 bases separated the two germline ends. Germline assignment: CDR1 LNHDA and CDR2 SQIVND (reference sequence). CDR3 DNA sequence: TGTGCCAGTAGTATAGACAGCGAGGGCCTGCGGGGGACCCAGTACTTC. This translates into CASSIDSEGLRGTQYF.

This clone was seen a few times. The V and J genes are TRBV4-3 and TRBJ1-1; D ambiguous. V shed 0 bases and J shed 0 bases, with 5 bases lying between them. The length of the CDR3 is 14 residues. Germline V gene sequence: CDR1 LGHNA, CDR2 YSLEER. The CDR3 loop reads CASSQDTVNTEAFF. DNA for the CDR3: TGCGCCAGCAGCCAAGATACGGTGAACACTGAAGCTTTCTTT.

CDR3 sequence: CASMGRVGGYTF. In DNA, the CDR3 is TGTGCCAGTATGGGGAGGGTAGGTGGCTACACCTTC. The chain employs TRBV19 and TRBJ1-2; D unclear. V dropped 7 bases and J dropped 7 bases, with 13 bases sitting between them. The CDR3 totals 12 residues. Germline V gene sequence: CDR1 LNHDA, CDR2 SQIVND (reference sequence).

This clone was counted once. This rearrangement joins TRBV7-3 to TRBJ2-3; 10 nucleotides align to TRBD2. V lost 5 bases to trimming and J lost 5 bases; unmatched junction nucleotides: 10. Germline V gives CDR1 SGHTA, CDR2 FQGTGA. The CDR3 runs 16 residues. CDR3 coding DNA: TGTGCCAGCAGCCCCACCGGGACTAGCGCGCGAGATACGCAGTATTTT. Amino acid sequence: CASSPTGTSARDTQYF.

The chain recombines TRBV7-6 with TRBJ1-5; TRBD1 might be the D (5 bases). This CDR3 contains 12 residues. Between the trimmed V and J ends, which lost 4 bases and 7 bases, there was a span of 8 bases. Germline values: CDR1 SGHVS, CDR2 FNYEAQ. CDR3 in DNA: TGTGCCAGCAGCTCCCAGGGACAGCCCCAGCATTTT. This encodes CASSSQGQPQHF. Using reference TRBV7-6 and TRBJ1-5 for the parts outside the CDR3, the full variable domain is GAGVSQSPRYKVTKRGQDVALRCDPISGHVSLYWYRQALGQGPEFLTYFNYEAQQDKSGLPNDRFSAERPEGSISTLTIQRTEQRDSAMYRCASSSQGQPQHFGDGTRLSIL.

The chain couples TRBV28 to TRBJ1-6; 9 nucleotides align to TRBD1. Germline CDR1 reads MDHEN; CDR2 reads SYDVKM. This CDR3 spans 14 amino acids. The V and J ends lost 6 bases and 7 bases, in that order; junction bases with no gene match: 4. The CDR3 region is CASRIGTGNSPLHF. Written as DNA, the CDR3 is TGTGCCAGCAGGATCGGGACAGGGAATTCACCCCTCCACTTT.

The rearrangement links TRBV7-3 to TRBJ1-1, with 7 bases lining up with TRBD1. V was pared by 4 bases and J by 7 bases, with 6 bases of the junction left unmatched. The germline gives CDR1 SGHTA, CDR2 FQGTGA. This CDR3 spans 13 amino acids. CDR3 protein: CASSSHRGGEAFF. Here the CDR3 DNA reads TGTGCCAGCAGCTCCCACAGGGGTGGTGAAGCTTTCTTT. Full variable domain (outside the CDR3, taken from reference TRBV7-3 and TRBJ1-1): GAGVSQTPSNKVTEKGKYVELRCDPISGHTALYWYRQSLGQGPEFLIYFQGTGAADDSGLPNDRFFAVRPEGSVSTLKIQRTERGDSAVYLCASSSHRGGEAFFGQGTRLTVV.

The chain joins TRBV27 to TRBJ1-5; D not resolved. The germline gives CDR1 MNHEY, CDR2 SMNVEV (reference sequence). V gave up 2 bases and J gave up 2 bases, with 4 bases separating them. The CDR3 sequence is 13 residues long. The CDR3 nucleotides read TGTGCCAGCAGTTTACGAGGCAATCAGCCCCAGCATTTT. It translates to CASSLRGNQPQHF.

J is TRBJ2-7 and V is TRBV6-5; perhaps TRBD2 as D (5 bases). The CDR3 has 16 residues. V was trimmed by 0 bases and J by 1 base, leaving 13 bases between them. Germline V CDR1 and CDR2: MNHEY, SVGAGI. CDR3 in amino acids: CASSYSWARRSYEQYF. The CDR3 nucleotides read TGTGCCAGCAGTTACTCCTGGGCTAGGAGGTCCTACGAGCAGTACTTC.

The CDR3 loop reads CASSWTGGTGNTIYF. The CDR3 DNA reads as TGTGCCAGCAGCTGGACAGGGGGAACTGGAAACACCATATATTTT. This chain joins TRBV5-5 and TRBJ1-3; 10 nucleotides agree with TRBD1. This CDR3 contains 15 residues. Germline trimming cut 3 bases from V and 2 bases from J; bases unmatched to any gene: 2. CDR1 is SGHKS, CDR2 YYEKEE, per germline (reference sequence).

The chain combines TRBV5-6 with TRBJ1-2; TRBD1 might be the D (5 bases). From germline, CDR1 is SGHDT and CDR2 YYEEEE. The CDR3 extends over 14 amino acids. V dropped 0 bases and J dropped 4 bases, with 10 bases sitting between them. CDR3: CASSLGGRGYGYTF. CDR3 bases: TGTGCCAGCAGCTTGGGGGGCCGCGGCTATGGCTACACCTTC.

The V call is TRBV27, the J call TRBJ2-3, with D possibly TRBD2 on 5 matching bases. Germline V CDR1 and CDR2: MNHEY, SMNVEV (reference sequence). V dropped 2 bases and J dropped 1 base, with 10 bases sitting between them. The CDR3 is 15 amino acids. The CDR3 here is CASSLLSAGTDTQYF. The CDR3 DNA is TGTGCCAGCAGTTTACTTAGCGCAGGCACAGATACGCAGTATTTT.